This T cell receptor beta chain was found in a study of Graves' ophthalmopathy and Graves' hyperthyroidism. Findings of the study overall: Most expanded clonotypes from thyroid (those above 0.001 frequency) were also found in blood. Progression of ophthalmopathy was predicted by the model with more than 70% sensitivity and just over 72% specificity.

As for this clonotype: Its target is not known.

Hyperthyroidism patients, all newly diagnosed, had under 2 months' duration and ages of 18 to 65. Establishment of the diagnosis relied upon clinical symptoms, serum thyroxine, TRAb, thyroid ultrasound and orbital computed tomography. The TCR beta CDR3 regions underwent amplification from RNA transcripts. HTBI primers primed a first-round RT-PCR, and a second-round multiplex PCR followed. TCRdb analysed the multiplex PCR reads with MiXCR anew, one entry per CDR3 protein. The table lists about 500,000 distinct CDR3 sequences, roughly 40% of them singletons, with less than 4.5% in the top ten. Germline loops: CDR1 MDHEN, CDR2 SYDVKM. V lost 2 bases, J lost 2 bases, and 9 bases lay in between. This CDR3 contains 15 residues.

This chain connects TRBV28 to TRBJ2-2; D unclear. The sample comprised peripheral blood or thyroid tissue (not recorded which). The origin of this receptor is an adult man with Graves' hyperthyroidism. The CDR3 nucleotides are TGTGCCAGCAGTTTAACGGGCCGTAACACCGGGGAGCTGTTTTTT. Its protein product is CASSLTGRNTGELFF. Full variable domain (outside the CDR3, taken from reference TRBV28 and TRBJ2-2): DVKVTQSSRYLVKRTGEKVFLECVQDMDHENMFWYRQDPGLGLRLIYFSYDVKMKEKGDIPEGYSVSREKKERFSLILESASTNQTSMYLCASSLTGRNTGELFFGEGSRLTVL.